These 22 T cell receptor beta chains share one sample of origin, sequenced in a study of beta chain features in type 1 diabetes. No antigen has been assigned to these receptors. The study, taken as a whole, reports: Moderately but significantly shorter TCRB CDR3s were found in Type 1 diabetes patients in all four CD4+ subsets.

The sequenced template was cDNA made from the entire isolated RNA. Sequencing used immunoSEQ multiplex PCR; TCRdb keeps in-frame clones, though not all of them. The table records about 260,000 clones, roughly 22% of them present only once. Specimen: naive CD4+ T cells from blood. Source of these receptors: a middle-aged woman with type 1 diabetes.

This chain connects TRBV4-1 to TRBJ2-7; the D gene is possibly TRBD2 (6 bases). Germline CDR1 is MGHRA and CDR2 is YSYEKL. Trimming took 3 bases from V and 4 from J, leaving 16 bases between them. The CDR3 runs 15 residues. The CDR3 loop is CASSQPLGGVYEQYF. The CDR3 DNA is TGCGCCAGCAGCCAGCCCCTTGGAGGGGTTTACGAGCAGTACTTC.

The chain has TRBV7-3 and TRBJ2-7; tentatively, D is TRBD2 (6 bases). Germline V gene lookup returns CDR1 SGHTA and CDR2 FQGTGA. Deletions cut 6 bases from V and 6 bases from J, with 21 bases between. The CDR3 loop spans 15 amino acids. The chain's CDR3 is CASSLGTSGASEQYF. CDR3 coding DNA: TGTGCCAGCAGTTTAGGGACGTCGGGAGCAAGCGAGCAGTACTTC.

This clone was counted between two and nine times. The V and J genes are TRBV5-1 and TRBJ2-7; 8 positions match TRBD1. V trimming: 0 bases; J trimming: 5 bases; junction bases outside the gene matches: 4. This CDR3 contains 14 residues. Germline CDR1 is SGHRS and CDR2 is YFSETQ. The CDR3 nucleotides are TGCGCCAGCAGCTTGGGACAGGGGACCGACGAGCAGTACTTC. This gives the protein CASSLGQGTDEQYF.

The CDR3 coding sequence is TGTGCCAGCAGTTTTGAGGGAGTCGGTCAGCCCCAGCATTTT. Amino acids: CASSFEGVGQPQHF. V is TRBV27 and J is TRBJ1-5, with D unresolved. Germline V CDR1 and CDR2: MNHEY, SMNVEV (reference sequence). CDR3 size: 14 residues. The ends were cut back, 3 bases at V and 6 bases at J, with 12 bases in the middle.

This clone was detected a few times. The gene calls are TRBV5-1 and TRBJ2-1; no clear D gene. The germline CDR1 and CDR2 sequences are SGHRS and YFSETQ. The CDR3 spans 11 residues. V dropped 1 base and J dropped 8 bases, with 4 bases sitting between them. The CDR3 loop is CASSLQDEQFF. CDR3 nucleotide sequence: TGCGCCAGCAGCTTGCAGGATGAGCAGTTCTTC.

In its sample, this clone was seen a few times. The genes are TRBV7-6 and TRBJ2-1; 8 bases line up with TRBD2. The V gene end was trimmed by 1 base and the J gene end by 9 bases; junction bases not matched to a gene: 8. The CDR3 totals 15 residues. Germline V gives CDR1 SGHVS, CDR2 FNYEAQ. CDR3 DNA sequence: TGTGCCAGCAGCTTAGGACCGGGAGGGCCGAGTGAGCAGTTCTTC. Its protein product is CASSLGPGGPSEQFF.

This clone was recorded a few times. The V gene is TRBV25-1, the J gene TRBJ1-2; a weak D match, TRBD1 (5 bases). V lost 4 bases and J lost 8, with 8 bases in between. This CDR3 spans 11 amino acids. The germline V gene encodes CDR1 MGHDK and CDR2 SYGVNS. The CDR3 loop is CASSAGNGYTF. CDR3 DNA sequence: TGTGCCAGCAGTGCAGGGAACGGCTACACCTTC.

The J gene is TRBJ1-1, the V gene TRBV25-1; D call uncertain. Per germline, CDR1 MGHDK and CDR2 SYGVNS. The CDR3 is 11 residues long. V shed 6 bases and J shed 5 bases, with 7 bases lying between them. CDR3 DNA: TGTGCCAGCAGGAGGAGAACTGAAGCTTTCTTT. Translation: CASRRRTEAFF.

The genes are TRBV11-3 and TRBJ2-1; 7 nucleotides align to TRBD2. V lost 0 bases and J lost 4; bases outside the gene matches: 9. This CDR3 has 17 residues. Germline V gene data show CDR1 as SGHNT and CDR2 as YENEEA. The CDR3 loop is CASSLDHRASGYNEQFF. The CDR3 coding sequence is TGTGCCAGCAGCTTAGACCATAGGGCTAGCGGTTACAATGAGCAGTTCTTC.

In its sample, this clone was seen a few times. V usage is TRBV28 and J usage is TRBJ2-7, with a possible D match to TRBD1 (6 bases). Trimming left V 2 bases short and J 4 bases short, with 12 bases between. This CDR3 is 14 amino acids long. Germline V lookup: CDR1 MDHEN, CDR2 SYDVKM. The CDR3 region has the DNA TGTGCCAGCAGTTTACGACAGGCCGCGTACGAGCAGTACTTC. Translating it yields CASSLRQAAYEQYF.

This chain connects TRBV4-3 to TRBJ2-1; the match to TRBD1 covers 7 bases. Germline lookup yields CDR1 LGHNA and CDR2 YSLEER. The length of the CDR3 is 16 residues. V trimming: 1 base; J trimming: 10 bases; junction bases outside the gene matches: 13. In DNA, the CDR3 is TGCGCCAGCAGCCAAGGACAGGGAACTACAATGACGGAGCAGTTCTTC. Protein product: CASSQGQGTTMTEQFF.

The J gene is TRBJ1-6, the V gene TRBV28, with 7 nucleotides matching TRBD1. Germline lookup yields CDR1 MDHEN and CDR2 SYDVKM. V lost 6 bases and J lost 10; bases outside the gene matches: 9. The CDR3 runs to 14 residues. CDR3 in amino acids: CASSPQTGHSPLHF. The CDR3 nucleotides are TGTGCCAGCAGCCCTCAGACAGGGCACTCACCCCTCCACTTT. The variable domain in full, completed from reference TRBV28 and TRBJ1-6, reads DVKVTQSSRYLVKRTGEKVFLECVQDMDHENMFWYRQDPGLGLRLIYFSYDVKMKEKGDIPEGYSVSREKKERFSLILESASTNQTSMYLCASSPQTGHSPLHFGNGTRLTVT.

The table lists this clone with a few counts. The chain couples TRBV14 to TRBJ1-6, with no clear D. Per germline, CDR1 SGHDN and CDR2 FVKESK. V lost 2 bases, J lost 5 bases, and 10 bases lay in between. This CDR3 has 15 residues. The CDR3 DNA reads as TGTGCCAGCAGCCAAAAGACGGGAAATAATTCACCCCTCCACTTT. Its translation: CASSQKTGNNSPLHF.

This clone was observed once. The rearrangement joins TRBV29-1 to TRBJ2-1, with unresolved D. This CDR3 has 12 amino acids. Trimming left V 4 bases short and J 6 bases short, with 10 bases between. CDR1 SQVTM and CDR2 ANQGSEA come from the germline V gene. The CDR3 nucleotides are TGCAGCGTTGCTAGGTCGAGCAATGAGCAGTTCTTC. It encodes CSVARSSNEQFF.

The chain uses TRBV6-5 and TRBJ2-7; D might be TRBD2 (6 bases). The germline CDR1 and CDR2 sequences are MNHEY and SVGAGI. The CDR3 consists of 11 residues. Trimming left V 7 bases short and J 5 bases short, with 9 bases between. CDR3: CASKGEDEQYF. The CDR3 region has the DNA TGTGCCAGCAAAGGGGAGGACGAGCAGTACTTC.

This clone was observed a handful of times. The chain uses TRBV4-1 and TRBJ2-5; 8 bases align to TRBD2. The germline V gene encodes CDR1 MGHRA and CDR2 YSYEKL. The ends lost 4 bases at V and 4 bases at J; junction bases unmatched: 2. The CDR3 covers 13 residues. CDR3 in amino acids: CASSPGGGETQYF. DNA for the CDR3: TGCGCCAGCAGCCCGGGAGGGGGAGAGACCCAGTACTTC.

This clone has only a few counts. The chain carries TRBV10-3 and TRBJ2-6; tentatively, D is TRBD2 (6 bases). Trimming stripped 6 bases from V and 2 bases from J, with 11 bases between. The V gene's germline CDR1 is ENHRY and CDR2 SYGVKD. The length of the CDR3 is 15 residues. CDR3 protein: CAISAWGAGANVLTF. The DNA for the CDR3 is TGTGCCATCAGCGCCTGGGGGGCTGGGGCCAACGTCCTGACTTTC.

The genes are TRBV9 and TRBJ2-3, with a weak D call TRBD1 (6 bases). Germline V gene sequence: CDR1 SGDLS, CDR2 YYNGEE. CDR3 length equals 14 residues. Trimming left V 1 base short and J 9 bases short, with 15 bases between. The chain's CDR3 is CASSVSGPGETQYF. The DNA of the CDR3 is TGTGCCAGCAGCGTATCCGGCCCAGGGGAAACGCAGTATTTT.

The table lists this clone with a few counts. V gene TRBV9 combines with J gene TRBJ1-2, with 7 bases lining up with TRBD1. Trimming at V came to 4 bases and at J to 3 bases, leaving 12 bases not matched to a gene. The CDR3 loop spans 16 amino acids. CDR1 is SGDLS, CDR2 YYNGEE, per germline. Written as DNA, the CDR3 is TGTGCCAGCAGCCTCACCGGGACAGCTTTCCACTATGGCTACACCTTC. Translation: CASSLTGTAFHYGYTF.

V usage is TRBV6-4 and J usage is TRBJ2-2; 7 bases fit TRBD1. CDR3 size: 14 residues. The V gene end was trimmed by 4 bases and the J gene end by 6 bases; junction bases not matched to a gene: 5. Germline loops: CDR1 MRHNA, CDR2 SNTAGT. CDR3 DNA: TGTGCCAGCAGTGTTACAGGGGAATCCGGGGAGCTGTTTTTT. It yields the protein CASSVTGESGELFF.

The chain couples TRBV29-1 to TRBJ2-6; 8 positions match TRBD1. Germline lookup yields CDR1 SQVTM and CDR2 ANQGSEA. The CDR3 extends over 14 amino acids. The ends lost 4 bases at V and 2 bases at J; junction bases unmatched: 1. The CDR3 DNA is TGCAGCGTTGCGACAGGGGCTGGGGCCAACGTCCTGACTTTC. Its translation: CSVATGAGANVLTF.

Only a few counts were recorded for this clone. The CDR3 sequence: CASGNPGQGYEQYF. Written as DNA, the CDR3 is TGTGCCAGCGGGAACCCGGGACAGGGTTACGAGCAGTACTTC. This rearrangement joins TRBV28 to TRBJ2-7, with TRBD1 matching 9 bases. The CDR3 totals 14 residues. Germline V gene data show CDR1 as MDHEN and CDR2 as SYDVKM. Germline trimming cut 8 bases from V and 4 bases from J; bases unmatched to any gene: 9.